This T cell receptor beta chain originates from a study of CD8 T cells in Susac syndrome. V lost 7 bases to trimming and J lost 3 bases, with 12 bases between them. The CDR3 sequence is 13 residues long. Random hexamers served to reverse transcribe roughly 0.45 to 1 ug RNA. Multiplex immunoSEQ PCR targeted 54 Vbeta and 13 Jbeta TCR beta segments. MiXCR, run by TCRdb on the immunoSEQ multiplex PCR reads, gives a single entry per CDR3 protein. The sample has around 280,000 distinct CDR3 sequences; about 91% are singletons. Peripheral blood CD8+ and CD4+ T cells were profiled by TCR beta sequencing. In contrast to the negatively isolated CD8+ and CD4+ T cells, TEMRA cells were FACS-enriched.

Sequencing was performed on CD4+ T cells from PBMCs. The clonotype comes from a human donor with multiple sclerosis. The chain is built from TRBV12-3 or TRBV12-4 and TRBJ1-2; D is ambiguous. In DNA form, the CDR3 reads TGTGCCAGCACCTACACACGAGACTATGGCTACACCTTC. Its translation is CASTYTRDYGYTF.